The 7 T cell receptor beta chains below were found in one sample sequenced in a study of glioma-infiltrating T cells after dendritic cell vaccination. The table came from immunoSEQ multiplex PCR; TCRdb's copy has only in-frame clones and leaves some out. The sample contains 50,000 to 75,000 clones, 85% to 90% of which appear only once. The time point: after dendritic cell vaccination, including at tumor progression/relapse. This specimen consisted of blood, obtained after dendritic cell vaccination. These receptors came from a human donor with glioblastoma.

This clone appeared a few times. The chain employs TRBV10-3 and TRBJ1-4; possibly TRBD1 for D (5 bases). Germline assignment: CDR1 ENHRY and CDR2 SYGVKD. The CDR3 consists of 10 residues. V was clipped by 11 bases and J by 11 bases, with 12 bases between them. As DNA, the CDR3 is TGTGCCCTGGTACGGGGGAAACTGTTTTTT. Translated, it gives CALVRGKLFF.

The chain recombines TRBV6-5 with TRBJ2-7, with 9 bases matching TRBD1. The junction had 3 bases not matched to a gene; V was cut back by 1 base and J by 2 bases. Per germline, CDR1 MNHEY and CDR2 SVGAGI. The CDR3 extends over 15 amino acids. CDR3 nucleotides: TGTGCCAGCAGTTACTTGACAGGGGGGGCCTACGAGCAGTACTTC. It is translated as CASSYLTGGAYEQYF.

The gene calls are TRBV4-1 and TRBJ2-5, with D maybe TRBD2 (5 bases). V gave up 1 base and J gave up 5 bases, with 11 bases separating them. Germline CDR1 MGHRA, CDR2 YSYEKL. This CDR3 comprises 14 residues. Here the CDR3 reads CASSQGPGGETQYF. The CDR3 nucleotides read TGCGCCAGCAGCCAAGGGCCAGGCGGGGAGACCCAGTACTTC.

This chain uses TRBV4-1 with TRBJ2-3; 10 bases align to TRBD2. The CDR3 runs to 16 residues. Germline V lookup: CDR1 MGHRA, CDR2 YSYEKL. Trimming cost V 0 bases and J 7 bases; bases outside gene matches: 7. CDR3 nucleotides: TGCGCCAGCAGCCAAGATAGGGCTAGCGGGGGCAATACGCAGTATTTT. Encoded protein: CASSQDRASGGNTQYF.

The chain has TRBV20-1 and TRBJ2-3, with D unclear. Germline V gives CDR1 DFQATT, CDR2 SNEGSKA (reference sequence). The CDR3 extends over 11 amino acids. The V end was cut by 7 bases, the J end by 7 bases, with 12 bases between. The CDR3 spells CSVFRGYTQYF. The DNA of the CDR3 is TGCAGTGTTTTCAGAGGTTATACGCAGTATTTT.

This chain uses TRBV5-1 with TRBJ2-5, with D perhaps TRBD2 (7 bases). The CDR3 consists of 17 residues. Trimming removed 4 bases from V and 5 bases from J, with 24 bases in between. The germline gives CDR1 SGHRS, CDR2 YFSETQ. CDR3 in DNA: TGCGCCAGCAGCCTGGGGGTCTCGGGGGGCCTCGAGGAGACCCAGTACTTC. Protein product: CASSLGVSGGLEETQYF.

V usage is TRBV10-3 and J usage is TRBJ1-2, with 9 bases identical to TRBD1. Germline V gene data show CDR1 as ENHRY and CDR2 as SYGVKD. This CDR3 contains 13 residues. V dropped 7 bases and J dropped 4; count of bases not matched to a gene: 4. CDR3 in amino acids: CAIIGTGSYGYTF. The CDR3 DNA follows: TGTGCCATCATTGGGACAGGGTCCTATGGCTACACCTTC.